Detailed here is one T cell receptor (beta chain). Its antigen is as yet unknown. The entry originates in a study of shared clonotypes between healthy human individuals. Repertoires were generated with immunoSEQ multiplex PCR, while TCRdb's copy carries only in-frame clones and drops some. There are about 2.4 million clones in the sample; over 85% occur only once, and around 0.4% lies in the top ten. Study-level findings and limits: Naive CD4 clonotypes overlapped across several donors at roughly 5%.

Sequences were obtained from naive CD4+ T cells from PBMCs. Subset in this sample: CD45RA+ positively selected. This TCR was sampled from a man aged 18 to 30 in good health. Some clones in this sample may be carry-over from other donors' samples.

In DNA form, the CDR3 reads TGCGCCAGCAGCTTGCGTGGGGGACAGGGGAAAGCTTTCTTT. This gives the protein CASSLRGGQGKAFF. The rearrangement uses TRBV5-1 and TRBJ1-1, with TRBD1 identical over 10 bases. The CDR3 has 14 amino acids. Germline CDR1 is SGHRS and CDR2 is YFSETQ. V lost 1 base, J lost 9 bases, and 6 bases stayed unmatched. The entire variable domain, with the rest obtained from reference TRBV5-1 and TRBJ1-1, is as follows: KAGVTQTPRYLIKTRGQQVTLSCSPISGHRSVSWYQQTPGQGLQFLFEYFSETQRNKGNFPGRFSGRQFSNSRSEMNVSTLELGDSALYLCASSLRGGQGKAFFGQGTRLTVV.